What follows are 25 T cell receptor beta chains derived from one specimen sequenced in a study of T-cell reconstitution after alpha-beta-depleted transplantation in children. TCRbeta library preparation incorporated unique molecular identifiers. TCRdb reanalysed the PCR reads using MiXCR and keeps one entry per CDR3 protein. The sample records 150,000 to 250,000 distinct CDR3 sequences, more than 12% being singletons. The sample was PBMCs from the stem cell graft donor, taken from the stem cell graft. Receptors originate from a human donor who donated a stem cell graft to a child with acute lymphoblastic leukemia.

This clonotype was observed at least ten times. The chain employs TRBV12-3 or TRBV12-4 and TRBJ2-2, with a tentative D call TRBD1 (6 bases). CDR3 length equals 16 residues. V shed 5 bases and J shed 4 bases, with 17 bases lying between them. The CDR3 here is CASSRAGQPSTGELFF. CDR3 bases: TGTGCCAGCAGTAGGGCAGGACAGCCTTCCACCGGGGAGCTGTTTTTT.

Many counts were recorded for this clonotype. The chain's CDR3 is CAISDPGRDTEAFF. The CDR3 DNA reads TGTGCCATCAGTGACCCAGGGCGGGATACTGAAGCTTTCTTT. The chain uses TRBV10-3 and TRBJ1-1; TRBD1 is a possible D gene (5 bases). Germline values: CDR1 ENHRY, CDR2 SYGVKD. Deletions cut 3 bases from V and 5 bases from J, with 13 bases between. The CDR3 totals 14 residues.

In its sample, this clonotype was seen once. Being one base from a much bigger clone, this may be a read error. V is TRBV20-1 and J is TRBJ2-2; TRBD1 or TRBD2 may be the D gene (5 bases each). The V end lost 4 bases, the J end lost 2 bases, and 11 bases lay between the germline ends. Germline loops: CDR1 DFQATT, CDR2 SNEGSKA (reference sequence). This CDR3 contains 14 residues. The chain's CDR3 is CSATGQTNTGELFF. DNA of the CDR3: TGCAGTGCTACGGGGCAGACAAACACCGGGGAGCTGTTTTTT.

The chain carries TRBV4-2 and TRBJ2-7; D possibly corresponds to TRBD1 (6 bases). The length of the CDR3 is 16 residues. Trimming removed 1 base at V and 5 bases at J, with 18 bases between. The germline CDR1 and CDR2 sequences are LGHNA and YNFKEQ. CDR3 residues: CASSQVYSGVRNEQYF. Written as DNA, the CDR3 is TGTGCCAGCAGCCAAGTTTACTCAGGGGTTAGGAACGAGCAGTACTTC.

This clonotype was counted many times. The CDR3 is CSARGKPEGGELFF. The CDR3 coding sequence is TGCAGTGCTAGAGGAAAGCCCGAGGGCGGGGAGCTGTTTTTT. This chain links TRBV20-1 with TRBJ2-2, with D maybe TRBD2 (5 bases). The CDR3 sequence is 14 residues long. Germline loops: CDR1 DFQATT, CDR2 SNEGSKA (reference sequence). V was shortened by 1 base and J by 7 bases, with 13 bases between the two germline ends.

This clonotype was counted at least ten times. This chain uses TRBV6-2 or TRBV6-3 with TRBJ2-5; D is ambiguous. The length of the CDR3 is 14 residues. Germline CDR1 is MNHEY and CDR2 is SVGEGT. The germline V and J ends were trimmed by 3 bases and 2 bases, with 10 bases remaining between them. CDR3 in DNA: TGTGCCAGCAGTTATGGTGTCTTACAAGAGACCCAGTACTTC. Its translation is CASSYGVLQETQYF.

This clonotype was observed many times. The chain carries TRBV29-1 and TRBJ1-1, with D possibly matching TRBD1 (5 bases). The V gene's germline CDR1 is SQVTM and CDR2 ANQGSEA. CDR3 size: 14 residues. The V end was cut by 4 bases, the J end by 1 base, with 13 bases between. In DNA form, the CDR3 reads TGCAGCGTTGTCTCCGGGGGAAGGAACACTGAAGCTTTCTTT. Protein product: CSVVSGGRNTEAFF.

Many counts were recorded for this clonotype. J is TRBJ2-1 and V is TRBV5-1, with D possibly matching TRBD2 (7 bases). V was shortened by 3 bases and J by 4 bases, with 14 bases between the two germline ends. Germline V gives CDR1 SGHRS, CDR2 YFSETQ. The CDR3 consists of 15 residues. The CDR3 bases are TGCGCCAGCAGCTCCAGCGGGACACTTTACAATGAGCAGTTCTTC. This sequence encodes CASSSSGTLYNEQFF. The complete variable domain, with remaining parts taken from reference TRBV5-1 and TRBJ2-1, reads KAGVTQTPRYLIKTRGQQVTLSCSPISGHRSVSWYQQTPGQGLQFLFEYFSETQRNKGNFPGRFSGRQFSNSRSEMNVSTLELGDSALYLCASSSSGTLYNEQFFGPGTRLTVL.

This clonotype was counted at least ten times. The chain links TRBV12-3 or TRBV12-4 to TRBJ2-5; the D is unclear. CDR3 size: 13 residues. V lost 6 bases, J lost 4 bases, and 12 bases lay in between. CDR3 protein: CASSFLVGETQYF. The CDR3 DNA is TGTGCCAGCAGCTTTCTAGTTGGAGAGACCCAGTACTTC.

In this sample, this clonotype turned up a few times. This rearrangement joins TRBV29-1 to TRBJ1-1; no firm D call. The CDR3 spans 14 residues. V was cut by 0 bases and J by 5 bases, with 13 bases left in between. The germline V gene encodes CDR1 SQVTM and CDR2 ANQGSEA. The CDR3 here is CSVEDDLLGTEAFF. The CDR3 nucleotides are TGCAGCGTTGAAGATGACCTTCTGGGTACTGAAGCTTTCTTT.

Many counts were recorded for this clonotype. This chain joins TRBV7-8 and TRBJ2-1; no clear D. CDR3 length: 15 amino acids. The ends were cut back, 3 bases at V and 5 bases at J, with 14 bases in the middle. Looked up from germline, CDR1 is SGHVS and CDR2 is FQNEAQ. CDR3 bases: TGTGCCAGCAGCTTTAGGACGGAGAATCACAATGAGCAGTTCTTC. This gives the protein CASSFRTENHNEQFF.

This CDR3 reads CASSMDGQGNYGYTF. DNA of the CDR3: TGTGCCAGTAGTATGGACGGCCAGGGGAACTATGGCTACACCTTC. The gene calls are TRBV19 and TRBJ1-2; maybe TRBD1 (6 bases). Germline CDR1 and CDR2: LNHDA and SQIVND (reference sequence). CDR3 length equals 15 residues. V was clipped by 3 bases and J by 2 bases, with 13 bases between them.

The gene calls are TRBV4-1 and TRBJ1-4; 7 nucleotides agree with TRBD1. CDR1 and CDR2 (germline): MGHRA, YSYEKL. This CDR3 has 16 residues. Trimming took 1 base from V and 5 from J; bases not matched to a gene: 7. CDR3 DNA: TGCGCCAGCAGCCAAGTCTATGGGACAGTCAATGAAAAACTGTTTTTT. Translation: CASSQVYGTVNEKLFF.

About this clonotype itself: A much larger clone differs by one base, so this may be a read error. The chain combines TRBV29-1 with TRBJ1-4; maybe TRBD1 (6 bases). This CDR3 contains 12 residues. CDR1 is SQVTM, CDR2 ANQGSEA, per germline. The DNA of the CDR3 is TGCAGTGCAAACAGGGCATGTGAAAAACTGTTTTTT. This codes for CSANRACEKLFF.

There are many counts of this clonotype. The CDR3 DNA reads TGTGCCAGCAGGCCCCAGGGGAATACGCAGTATTTT. It codes for CASRPQGNTQYF. The chain combines TRBV6-1 with TRBJ2-3; the D gene is possibly TRBD1 (6 bases). The CDR3 spans 12 residues. Germline CDR1 and CDR2: MNHNS and SASEGT. V was clipped by 6 bases and J by 7 bases, with 11 bases between them.

The sample holds many counts of this clonotype. J is TRBJ2-4 and V is TRBV28, with TRBD2 identical over 8 bases. This CDR3 contains 16 residues. V was pared by 4 bases and J by 6 bases, with 11 bases of the junction left unmatched. Germline loops: CDR1 MDHEN, CDR2 SYDVKM. Here the CDR3 reads CASSYRLAIVGNIQYF. Written as DNA, the CDR3 is TGTGCCAGCAGTTACCGACTAGCGATCGTCGGAAACATTCAGTACTTC.

The sample holds many counts of this clonotype. The CDR3 sequence: CASSLAGVLGETQYF. The DNA for the CDR3 is TGCGCCAGCAGCTTGGCAGGGGTACTCGGAGAGACCCAGTACTTC. The V call is TRBV5-1, the J call TRBJ2-5; D perhaps matches TRBD1 (6 bases). This CDR3 has 15 residues. Trimming stripped 0 bases from V and 4 bases from J, with 13 bases between. Germline CDR1 SGHRS, CDR2 YFSETQ.

V gene TRBV4-1 combines with J gene TRBJ1-4; no reliable D call. The germline CDR1 and CDR2 sequences are MGHRA and YSYEKL. The V end was cut by 8 bases, the J end by 5 bases, with 15 bases between. The CDR3 runs to 14 residues. The CDR3 spells CASGREGRNEKLFF. The CDR3, as DNA: TGCGCCAGCGGAAGGGAGGGTCGGAATGAAAAACTGTTTTTT.

About this clonotype itself: One base away lies a much larger clone, so this may be a sequencing read error. V and J are TRBV2 and TRBJ1-3, with D possibly being TRBD1 (6 bases). This CDR3 is 18 amino acids long. The germline V gene encodes CDR1 SNHLY and CDR2 FYNNEI. As DNA, the CDR3 is TGTACCAGCAGTTTAACCTGGGGTGCAGGGGCCTCTGGAAACACCATATATTTT. Its translation: CTSSLTWGAGASGNTIYF.

J is TRBJ1-1 and V is TRBV11-3; D is unresolved. Trimming cost V 3 bases and J 1 base, with 6 bases left between them. Germline loops: CDR1 SGHNT, CDR2 YENEEA. CDR3 length: 13 amino acids. Here the CDR3 reads CASSFGANTEAFF. DNA for the CDR3: TGTGCCAGCAGCTTCGGCGCGAACACTGAAGCTTTCTTT.

Remarks on this clonotype: Mismatch with germline at one junction end may stem from a read error. V usage is TRBV10-3 and J usage is TRBJ2-4; 8 positions match TRBD1. CDR1 is ENHRY and CDR2 is SYGVKD in the germline V gene. This CDR3 has 17 residues. The CDR3 region is CAISESRQGAAKNSQYF. The CDR3 DNA is TGTGCCATCAGTGAGTCGCGGCAGGGGGCGGCCAAAAACAGTCAGTACTTC.

This clonotype was picked up many times. The rearrangement joins TRBV25-1 to TRBJ1-1, with unresolved D. The V end was cut by 4 bases, the J end by 4 bases, with 13 bases between. CDR3 length: 14 amino acids. Per germline, CDR1 MGHDK and CDR2 SYGVNS. The CDR3, as DNA: TGTGCCAGCAGTGGTAGAGGGCTGGGCACTGAAGCTTTCTTT. Translated: CASSGRGLGTEAFF.

This clonotype was seen ten or more times. The chain recombines TRBV20-1 with TRBJ2-5, with D tentatively TRBD1 (6 bases). Germline V CDR1 and CDR2: DFQATT, SNEGSKA (reference sequence). V dropped 7 bases and J dropped 5 bases, with 17 bases sitting between them. CDR3 length: 13 amino acids. CDR3 sequence (DNA): TGCAGTGGAACATGGGGGCTAAGGGAGACCCAGTACTTC. Translated, it gives CSGTWGLRETQYF.

This clonotype was recorded many times. This chain joins TRBV7-9 and TRBJ2-1; 7 nucleotides line up with TRBD2. This CDR3 is built from 15 residues. The V gene's germline CDR1 is SEHNR and CDR2 FQNEAQ (reference sequence). Trimming removed 4 bases from V and 8 bases from J; junction bases left unmatched: 11. CDR3 in amino acids: CASSSFGGGTDEQFF. Here the CDR3 DNA reads TGTGCCAGCAGCTCCTTCGGGGGAGGGACCGATGAGCAGTTCTTC.

There are many counts of this clonotype. This chain uses TRBV12-3 or TRBV12-4 with TRBJ1-2, with D maybe TRBD1 (5 bases). The CDR3 is 12 residues long. Between the trimmed V and J ends, which lost 10 bases and 13 bases, there was a span of 22 bases. CDR3 nucleotide sequence: TGTGCCACCGGAATGGGGCGGACGGTGGGCACCTTC. Amino acids: CATGMGRTVGTF.